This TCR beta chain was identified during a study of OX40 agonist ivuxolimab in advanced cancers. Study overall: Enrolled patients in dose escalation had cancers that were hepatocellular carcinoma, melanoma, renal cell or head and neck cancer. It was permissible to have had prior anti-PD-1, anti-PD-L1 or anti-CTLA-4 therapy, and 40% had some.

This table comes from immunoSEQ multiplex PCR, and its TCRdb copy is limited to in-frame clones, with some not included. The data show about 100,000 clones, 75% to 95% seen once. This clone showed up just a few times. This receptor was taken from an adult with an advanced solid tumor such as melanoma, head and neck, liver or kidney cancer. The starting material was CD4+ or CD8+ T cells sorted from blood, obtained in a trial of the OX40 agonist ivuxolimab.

DNA for the CDR3: TGTGCCAGCGGAGGGGGAGATACGCAGTATTTT. It translates to CASGGGDTQYF. The chain couples TRBV7-9 to TRBJ2-3; TRBD1 or TRBD2 may be the D gene (6 bases each). The germline gives CDR1 SEHNR, CDR2 FQNEAQ (reference sequence). Trimming shortened V by 8 bases and J by 5 bases, and 8 bases separated the two germline ends. CDR3 length: 11 residues.